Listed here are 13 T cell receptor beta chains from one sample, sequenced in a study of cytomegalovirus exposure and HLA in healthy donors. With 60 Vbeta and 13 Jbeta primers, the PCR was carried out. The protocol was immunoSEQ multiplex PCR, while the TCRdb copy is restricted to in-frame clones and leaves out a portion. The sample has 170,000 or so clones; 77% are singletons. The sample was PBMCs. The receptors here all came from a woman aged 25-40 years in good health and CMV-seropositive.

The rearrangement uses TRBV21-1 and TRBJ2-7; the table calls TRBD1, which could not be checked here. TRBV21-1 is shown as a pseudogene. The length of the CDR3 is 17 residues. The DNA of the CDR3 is TGTGCCAGCAGCAGCCGCATAGACAGGCCCCGCTCCTACGAGCAGTACTTC. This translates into CASSSRIDRPRSYEQYF.

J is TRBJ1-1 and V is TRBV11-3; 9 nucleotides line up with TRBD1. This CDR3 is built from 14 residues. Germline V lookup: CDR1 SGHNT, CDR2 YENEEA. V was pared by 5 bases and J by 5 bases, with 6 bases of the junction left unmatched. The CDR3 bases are TGTGCCAGCAGCATTCGGACAGGGGTGACTGAAGCTTTCTTT. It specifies CASSIRTGVTEAFF.

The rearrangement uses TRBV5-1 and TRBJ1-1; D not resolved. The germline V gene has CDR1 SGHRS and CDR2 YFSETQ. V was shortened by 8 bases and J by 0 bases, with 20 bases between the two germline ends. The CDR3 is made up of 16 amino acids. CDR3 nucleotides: TGCGCCAGTCGTTTCAACCCGGGAAAAATGAACACTGAAGCTTTCTTT. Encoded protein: CASRFNPGKMNTEAFF. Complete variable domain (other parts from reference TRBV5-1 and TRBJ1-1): KAGVTQTPRYLIKTRGQQVTLSCSPISGHRSVSWYQQTPGQGLQFLFEYFSETQRNKGNFPGRFSGRQFSNSRSEMNVSTLELGDSALYLCASRFNPGKMNTEAFFGQGTRLTVV.

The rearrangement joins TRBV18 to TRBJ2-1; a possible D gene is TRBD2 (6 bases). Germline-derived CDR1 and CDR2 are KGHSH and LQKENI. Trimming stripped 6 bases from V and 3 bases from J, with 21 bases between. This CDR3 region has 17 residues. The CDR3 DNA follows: TGTGCCAGCTCTGCAGGTCGAGCGGGCCTTTTCTACAATGAGCAGTTCTTC. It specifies CASSAGRAGLFYNEQFF.

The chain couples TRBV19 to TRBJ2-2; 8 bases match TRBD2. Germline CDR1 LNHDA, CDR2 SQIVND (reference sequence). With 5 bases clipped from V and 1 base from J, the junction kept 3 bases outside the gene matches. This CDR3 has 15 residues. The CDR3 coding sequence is TGTGCCAGTAGTGTAAGCGGGGGGAACACCGGGGAGCTGTTTTTT. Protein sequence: CASSVSGGNTGELFF. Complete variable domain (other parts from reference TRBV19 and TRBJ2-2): DGGITQSPKYLFRKEGQNVTLSCEQNLNHDAMYWYRQDPGQGLRLIYYSQIVNDFQKGDIAEGYSVSREKKESFPLTVTSAQKNPTAFYLCASSVSGGNTGELFFGEGSRLTVL.

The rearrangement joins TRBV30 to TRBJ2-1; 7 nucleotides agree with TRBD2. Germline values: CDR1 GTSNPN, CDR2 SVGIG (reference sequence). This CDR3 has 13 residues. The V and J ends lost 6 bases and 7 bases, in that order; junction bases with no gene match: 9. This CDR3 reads CACWGGSRNEQFF. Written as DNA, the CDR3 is TGTGCCTGCTGGGGCGGGAGCAGGAATGAGCAGTTCTTC.

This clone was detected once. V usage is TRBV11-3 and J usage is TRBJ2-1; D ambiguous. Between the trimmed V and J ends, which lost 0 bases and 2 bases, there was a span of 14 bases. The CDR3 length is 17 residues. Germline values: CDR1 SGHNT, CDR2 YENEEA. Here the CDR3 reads CASSLEVGTVAYNEQFF. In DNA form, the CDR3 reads TGTGCCAGCAGCTTAGAAGTAGGCACAGTTGCCTACAATGAGCAGTTCTTC.

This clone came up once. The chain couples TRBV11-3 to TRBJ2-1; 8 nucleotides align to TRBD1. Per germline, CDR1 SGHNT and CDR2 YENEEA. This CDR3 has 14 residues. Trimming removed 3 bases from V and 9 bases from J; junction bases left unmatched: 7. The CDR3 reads CASSFGQGSGEQFF. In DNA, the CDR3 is TGTGCCAGCAGCTTCGGACAGGGAAGCGGTGAGCAGTTCTTC.

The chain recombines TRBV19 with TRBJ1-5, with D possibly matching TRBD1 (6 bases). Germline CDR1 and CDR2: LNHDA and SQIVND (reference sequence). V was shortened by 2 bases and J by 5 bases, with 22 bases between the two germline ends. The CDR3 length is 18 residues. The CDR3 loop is CASSIRGGRQGYDQPQHF. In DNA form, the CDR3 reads TGTGCCAGTAGTATAAGGGGGGGAAGGCAGGGATACGATCAGCCCCAGCATTTT. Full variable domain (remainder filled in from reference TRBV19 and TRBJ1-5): DGGITQSPKYLFRKEGQNVTLSCEQNLNHDAMYWYRQDPGQGLRLIYYSQIVNDFQKGDIAEGYSVSREKKESFPLTVTSAQKNPTAFYLCASSIRGGRQGYDQPQHFGDGTRLSIL.

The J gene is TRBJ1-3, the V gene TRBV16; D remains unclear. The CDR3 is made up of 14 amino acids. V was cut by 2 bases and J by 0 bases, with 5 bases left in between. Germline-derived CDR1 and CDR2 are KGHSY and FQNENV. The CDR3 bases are TGTGCCAGCAGCCAAACTAACTCTGGAAACACCATATATTTT. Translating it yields CASSQTNSGNTIYF.

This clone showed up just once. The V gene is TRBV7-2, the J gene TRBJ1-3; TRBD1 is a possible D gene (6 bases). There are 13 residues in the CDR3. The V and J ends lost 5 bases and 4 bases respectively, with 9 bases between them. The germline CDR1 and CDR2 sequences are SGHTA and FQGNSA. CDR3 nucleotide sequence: TGTGCCAGCAGCACCGACAGGGGAAACACCATATATTTT. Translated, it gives CASSTDRGNTIYF.

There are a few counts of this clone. DNA for the CDR3: TGCGCCAGCAGCTTGGGAGGAGGGACTAGCTCCACAGATACGCAGTATTTT. Residues: CASSLGGGTSSTDTQYF. V and J are TRBV5-1 and TRBJ2-3; 9 nucleotides match TRBD2. Germline lookup yields CDR1 SGHRS and CDR2 YFSETQ. CDR3 size: 17 residues. V was pared by 0 bases and J by 2 bases, with 7 bases of the junction left unmatched.

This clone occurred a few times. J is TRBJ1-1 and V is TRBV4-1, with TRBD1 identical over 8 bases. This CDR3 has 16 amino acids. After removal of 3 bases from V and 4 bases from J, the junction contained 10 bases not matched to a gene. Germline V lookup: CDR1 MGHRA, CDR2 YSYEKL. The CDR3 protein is CASSQTDRGGGTEAFF. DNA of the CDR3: TGCGCCAGCAGCCAGACTGACAGGGGTGGGGGCACTGAAGCTTTCTTT.